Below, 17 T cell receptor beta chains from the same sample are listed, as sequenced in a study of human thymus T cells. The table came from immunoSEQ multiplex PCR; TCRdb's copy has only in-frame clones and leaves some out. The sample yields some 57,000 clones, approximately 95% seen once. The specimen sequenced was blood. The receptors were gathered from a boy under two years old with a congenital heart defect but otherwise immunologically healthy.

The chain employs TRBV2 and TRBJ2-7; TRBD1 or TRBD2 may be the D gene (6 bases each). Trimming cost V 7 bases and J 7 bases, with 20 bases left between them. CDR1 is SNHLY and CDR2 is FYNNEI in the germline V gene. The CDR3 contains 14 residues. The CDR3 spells CASNKGGPPGEQYF. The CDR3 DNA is TGTGCCAGCAACAAGGGGGGCCCCCCAGGTGAGCAGTACTTC. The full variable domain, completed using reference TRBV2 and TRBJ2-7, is EPEVTQTPSHQVTQMGQEVILRCVPISNHLYFYWYRQILGQKVEFLVSFYNNEISEKSEIFDDQFSVERPDGSNFTLKIRSTKLEDSAMYFCASNKGGPPGEQYFGPGTRLTVT.

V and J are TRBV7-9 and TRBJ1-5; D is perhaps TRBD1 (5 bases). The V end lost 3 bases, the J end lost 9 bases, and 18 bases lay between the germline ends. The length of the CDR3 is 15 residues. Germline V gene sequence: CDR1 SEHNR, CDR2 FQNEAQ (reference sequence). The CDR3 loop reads CASSFKFAREMPQHF. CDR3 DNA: TGTGCCAGCAGCTTTAAATTTGCCAGGGAGATGCCCCAGCATTTT.

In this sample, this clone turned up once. In DNA, the CDR3 is TGTGCCAGCAGCTTAGTGGACTTCGCCGACAGCTACTATGGCTACACCTTC. It yields the protein CASSLVDFADSYYGYTF. The chain combines TRBV7-9 with TRBJ1-2, with a weak D call TRBD1 (5 bases). Germline V gene lookup returns CDR1 SEHNR and CDR2 FQNEAQ (reference sequence). The CDR3 runs to 17 residues. The V end lost 1 base, the J end lost 3 bases, and 18 bases lay between the germline ends.

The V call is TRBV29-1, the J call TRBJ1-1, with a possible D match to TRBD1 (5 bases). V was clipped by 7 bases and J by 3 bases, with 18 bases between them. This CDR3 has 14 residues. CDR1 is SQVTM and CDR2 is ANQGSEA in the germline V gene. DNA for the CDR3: TGCAGCGCCGCAGGGACTGGGTATGACACTGAAGCTTTCTTT. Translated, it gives CSAAGTGYDTEAFF.

Here the CDR3 reads CASSRRGIGRVREKLFF. The CDR3 DNA reads as TGTGCCAGCAGCAGAAGGGGAATAGGCAGGGTGAGAGAAAAACTGTTTTTT. V usage is TRBV28 and J usage is TRBJ1-4; the D gene is possibly TRBD1 (5 bases). Per the germline V gene, CDR1 is MDHEN and CDR2 is SYDVKM. The CDR3 covers 17 residues. Trimming removed 6 bases from V and 8 bases from J, with 25 bases in between.

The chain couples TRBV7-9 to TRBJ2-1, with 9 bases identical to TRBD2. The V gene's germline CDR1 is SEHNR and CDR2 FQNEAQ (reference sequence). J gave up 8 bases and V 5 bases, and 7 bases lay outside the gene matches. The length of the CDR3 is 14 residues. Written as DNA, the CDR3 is TGTGCCAGCAGCCTCCTAGCGGGAACGGATGAGCAGTTCTTC. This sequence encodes CASSLLAGTDEQFF.

CDR3 protein: CASSQDRLAGYNEQFF. The CDR3 region has the DNA TGCGCCAGCAGCCAAGATCGGCTAGCGGGGTACAATGAGCAGTTCTTC. This chain uses TRBV4-3 with TRBJ2-1, with 9 bases lining up with TRBD2. The CDR3 runs 16 residues. Germline V gene data show CDR1 as LGHNA and CDR2 as YSLEER. The V and J ends lost 0 bases and 4 bases, in that order; junction bases with no gene match: 4.

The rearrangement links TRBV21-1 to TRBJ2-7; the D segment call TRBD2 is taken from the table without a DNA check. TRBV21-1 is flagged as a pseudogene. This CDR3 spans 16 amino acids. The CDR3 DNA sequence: TGTGCCAGCAGCAAGGTCCCGGGACTAGCGGCCTACGAGCAGTACTTC. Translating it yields CASSKVPGLAAYEQYF.

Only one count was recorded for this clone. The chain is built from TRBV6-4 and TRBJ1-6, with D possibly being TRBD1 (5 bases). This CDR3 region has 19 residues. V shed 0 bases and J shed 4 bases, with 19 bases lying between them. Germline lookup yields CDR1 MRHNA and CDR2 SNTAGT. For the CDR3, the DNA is TGTGCCAGCAGTGACTCTCGAGGGGCCGAATCCGATTATAATTCACCCCTCCACTTT. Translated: CASSDSRGAESDYNSPLHF.

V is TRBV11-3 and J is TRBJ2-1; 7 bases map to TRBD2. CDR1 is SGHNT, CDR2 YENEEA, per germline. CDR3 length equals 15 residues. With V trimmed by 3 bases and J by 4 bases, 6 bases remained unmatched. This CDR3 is CASSFRTRAYNEQFF. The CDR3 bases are TGTGCCAGCAGCTTTCGGACTAGGGCATACAATGAGCAGTTCTTC.

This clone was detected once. This CDR3 is CASSLGGTGGYYGYTF. In nucleotides, the CDR3 is TGTGCCAGCAGCTTGGGTGGGACAGGGGGCTACTATGGCTACACCTTC. The chain couples TRBV5-4 to TRBJ1-2; 12 positions agree with TRBD1. The germline V gene has CDR1 SGHNT and CDR2 YYREEE (reference sequence). The trim removed 0 bases at V and 3 bases at J, leaving 3 bases unmatched. The CDR3 has 16 residues.

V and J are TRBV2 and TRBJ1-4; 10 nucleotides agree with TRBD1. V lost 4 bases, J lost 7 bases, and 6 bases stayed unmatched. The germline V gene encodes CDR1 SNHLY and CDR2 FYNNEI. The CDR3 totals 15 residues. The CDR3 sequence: CASSAAGQGLEKLFF. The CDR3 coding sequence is TGTGCCAGCAGTGCCGCGGGACAGGGGCTTGAAAAACTGTTTTTT.

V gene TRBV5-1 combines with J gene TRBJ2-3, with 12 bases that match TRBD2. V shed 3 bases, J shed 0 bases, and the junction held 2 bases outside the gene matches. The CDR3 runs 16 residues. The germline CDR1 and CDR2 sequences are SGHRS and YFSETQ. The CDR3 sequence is CASSWGLAGSTDTQYF. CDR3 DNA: TGCGCCAGCAGCTGGGGACTAGCGGGCAGCACAGATACGCAGTATTTT.

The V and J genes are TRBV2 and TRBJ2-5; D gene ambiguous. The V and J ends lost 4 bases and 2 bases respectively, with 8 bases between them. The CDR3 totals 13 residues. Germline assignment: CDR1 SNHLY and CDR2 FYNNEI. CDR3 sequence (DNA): TGTGCCAGCAGTGCGGGCGGACAAGAGACCCAGTACTTC. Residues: CASSAGGQETQYF.

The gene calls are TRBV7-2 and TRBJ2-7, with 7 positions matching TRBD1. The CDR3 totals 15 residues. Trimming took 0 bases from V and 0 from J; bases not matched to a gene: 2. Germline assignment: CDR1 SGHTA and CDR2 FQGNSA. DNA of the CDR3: TGTGCCAGCAGCTTAGCTGGGACAGACTCCTACGAGCAGTACTTC. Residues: CASSLAGTDSYEQYF. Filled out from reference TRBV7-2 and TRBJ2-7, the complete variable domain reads GAGVSQSPSNKVTEKGKDVELRCDPISGHTALYWYRQSLGQGLEFLIYFQGNSAPDKSGLPSDRFSAERTGGSVSTLTIQRTQQEDSAVYLCASSLAGTDSYEQYFGPGTRLTVT.

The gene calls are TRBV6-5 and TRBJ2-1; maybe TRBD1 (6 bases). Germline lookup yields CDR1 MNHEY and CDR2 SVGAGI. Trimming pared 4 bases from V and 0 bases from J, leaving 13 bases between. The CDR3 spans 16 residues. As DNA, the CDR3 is TGTGCCAGCAGTTCCAGCAGGGGATTCTCCTACAATGAGCAGTTCTTC. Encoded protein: CASSSSRGFSYNEQFF.

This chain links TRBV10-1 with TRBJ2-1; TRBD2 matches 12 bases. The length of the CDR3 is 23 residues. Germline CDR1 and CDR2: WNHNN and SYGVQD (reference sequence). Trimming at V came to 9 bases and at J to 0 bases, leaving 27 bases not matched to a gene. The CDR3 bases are TGCGCCAGTTGCCCGACAGAGGGAGGACTAGCGGGACTCCTACGTCGCTCCTACAATGAGCAGTTCTTC. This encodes CASCPTEGGLAGLLRRSYNEQFF.